Listed below are T cell receptor beta chains from one sample, sequenced in a study of shared clonotypes between healthy human individuals. Data came from immunoSEQ multiplex PCR; TCRdb stores just in-frame clones and leaves some out. Of hundreds of thousands of clones in the sample, 96% were seen once. The sequencing input was memory CD8+ T cells sorted from blood. These receptors were obtained from a young man in good health. CDR3s include the opening cysteine and the closing phenylalanine or tryptophan. Clone size is stated in some rows and not others, as once, few, many or a class when expanded.

TRBV19 | NA | CASRRTSGLFYEQYF
TRBV7-9 | NA | CASSKGQGNQPQHF
TRBV28 | NA | CASSWENRGETQYF
TRBV7-9 | NA | CASGDRGVLNEQFF
TRBV28 | once | CASSGLGGGELFF
TRBV27 | NA | CASSSHRFLEAFF
TRBV5-1 | NA | CASRTAESYEQYF
TRBV6-6 | NA | CASSLSGRPYNEQFF
TRBV5-1 | once | CASSDWGSGANVLTF
TRBV11-3 | NA | CASSLGGGEQFF
TRBV6-5 | NA | CASSPRLAGSYEQYF
TRBV28 | NA | CASSARTGAPGANVLTF
TRBV14 | NA | CASSLASEPQSYF
TRBV18 | NA | CASSHRDFTLQETQYF
TRBV7-9 | NA | CASSPGTGFTGELFF
TRBV4-2 | NA | CASSQAYLAGGPPNYNEQFF
TRBV20-1 | NA | CSASFAGEQYF
TRBV27 | NA | CASSLRGLLNYGYTF
TRBV6-5 | once | CASSYTPYNSPLHF
TRBV19 | NA | CASSSTVLSYEQYF
TRBV5-4 | NA | CASSLSRGDETQYF
TRBV5-4 | NA | CASSLLAPNTDTQYF
TRBV10-2 | few | CASRLTGLGEQYF
TRBV7-2 | NA | CASRSAGGTSTDTQYF
TRBV19 | NA | CASSLALGETQYF
TRBV15 | NA | CATSRDNGHPNEQFF
TRBV2 | NA | CASSRGSLYNEQFF
TRBV5-1 | once | CASSLAKGASNQPQHF
TRBV28 | NA | CASGRLAGTYNEQFF
TRBV4-1 | NA | CASSQDIAGAETQYF
TRBV7-6 | NA | CASSLRTSGMDTQYF
TRBV21-1 | NA | CFLRDNYTTYEQYF
TRBV19 | NA | CASITPGILGGYTF
TRBV5-1 | NA | CASSLLGSNTEAFF
TRBV15 | once | CATSRPYPTYNEQFF
TRBV25-1 | NA | CASSWGALGYTF
TRBV28 | NA | CASRRGGTGNTIYF
TRBV5-4 | once | CASSGASGYQETQYF
TRBV7-8 | NA | CASSPRDTSSYEQYF
TRBV9 | few | CASSVEAGVFNEQFF
TRBV4-2 | once | CASSQDLGSSNQPQHF